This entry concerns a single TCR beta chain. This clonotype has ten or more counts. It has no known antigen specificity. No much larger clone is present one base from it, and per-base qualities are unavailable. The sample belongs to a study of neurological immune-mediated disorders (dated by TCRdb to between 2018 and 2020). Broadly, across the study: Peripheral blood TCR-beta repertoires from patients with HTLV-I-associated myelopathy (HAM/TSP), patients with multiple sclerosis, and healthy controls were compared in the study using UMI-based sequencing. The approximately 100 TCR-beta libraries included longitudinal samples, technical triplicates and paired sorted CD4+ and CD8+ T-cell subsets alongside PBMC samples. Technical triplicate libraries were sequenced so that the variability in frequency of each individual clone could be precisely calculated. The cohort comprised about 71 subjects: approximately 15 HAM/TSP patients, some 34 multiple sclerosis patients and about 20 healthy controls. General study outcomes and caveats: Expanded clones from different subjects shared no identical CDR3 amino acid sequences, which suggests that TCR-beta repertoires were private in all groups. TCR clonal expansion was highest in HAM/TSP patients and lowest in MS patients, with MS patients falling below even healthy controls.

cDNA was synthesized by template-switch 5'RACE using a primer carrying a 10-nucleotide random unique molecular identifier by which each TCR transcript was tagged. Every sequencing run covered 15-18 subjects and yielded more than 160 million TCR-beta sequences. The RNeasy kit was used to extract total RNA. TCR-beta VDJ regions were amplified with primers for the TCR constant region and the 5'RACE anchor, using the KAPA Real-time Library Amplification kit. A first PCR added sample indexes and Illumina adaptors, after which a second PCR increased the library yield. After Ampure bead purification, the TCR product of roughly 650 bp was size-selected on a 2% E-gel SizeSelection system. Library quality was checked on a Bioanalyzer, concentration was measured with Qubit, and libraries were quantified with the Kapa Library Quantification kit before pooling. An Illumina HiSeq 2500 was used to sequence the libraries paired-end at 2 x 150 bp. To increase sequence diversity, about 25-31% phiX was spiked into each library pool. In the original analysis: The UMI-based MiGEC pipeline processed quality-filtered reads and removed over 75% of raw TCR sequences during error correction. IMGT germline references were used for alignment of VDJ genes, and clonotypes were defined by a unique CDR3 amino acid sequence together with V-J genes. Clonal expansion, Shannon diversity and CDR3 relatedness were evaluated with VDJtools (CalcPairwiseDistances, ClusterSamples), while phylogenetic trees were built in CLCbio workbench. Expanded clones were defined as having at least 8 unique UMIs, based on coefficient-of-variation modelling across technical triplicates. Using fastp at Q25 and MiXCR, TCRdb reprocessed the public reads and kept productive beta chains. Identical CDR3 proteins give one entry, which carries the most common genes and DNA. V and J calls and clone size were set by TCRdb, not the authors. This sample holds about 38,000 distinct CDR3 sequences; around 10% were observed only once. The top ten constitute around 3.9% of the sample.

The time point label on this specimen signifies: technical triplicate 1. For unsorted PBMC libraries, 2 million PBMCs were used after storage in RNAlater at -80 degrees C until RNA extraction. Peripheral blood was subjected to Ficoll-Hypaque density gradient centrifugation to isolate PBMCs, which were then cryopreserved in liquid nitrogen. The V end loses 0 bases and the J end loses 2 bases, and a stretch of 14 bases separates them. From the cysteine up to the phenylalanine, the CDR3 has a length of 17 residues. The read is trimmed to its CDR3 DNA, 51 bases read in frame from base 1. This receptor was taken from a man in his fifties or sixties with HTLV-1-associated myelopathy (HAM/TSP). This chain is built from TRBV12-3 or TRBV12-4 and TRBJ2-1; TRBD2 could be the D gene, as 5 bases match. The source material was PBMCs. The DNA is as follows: TGTGCCAGCAGTTTAGCGCAGCTAACGAGGGCCTACAATGAGCAGTTCTTC. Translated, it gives CASSLAQLTRAYNEQFF.